This T cell receptor beta chain was recovered during a study of human T cells and chemical hapten exposure. Study-level findings and limits: The donors suffered from alopecia, so their immune response may not match that of healthy people. Expanded TCRs grouped into significantly more large CDR3 similarity clusters than controls produced.

This clonotype was detected ten times or more. Its antigen remains unknown. CDR3 length equals 19 residues. Germline trimming cut 4 bases from V and 2 bases from J; bases unmatched to any gene: 17. Germline lookup yields CDR1 SEHNR and CDR2 FQNEAQ (reference sequence). Time point denoted: pre-sensitization, week 0. The treatment is: therapeutic diphenylcyclopropenone sensitization with weekly scalp DPC. From whole blood left unfractionated, total RNA was extracted. TCRdb re-called the RACE reads with MiXCR, one entry per CDR3 protein. The sample includes around 300,000 distinct CDR3 sequences, roughly 6% seen only once; the top ten take 7% to 10%.

Sample: whole blood, taken in connection with sensitization to the hapten diphenylcyclopropenone (DPC). V and J are TRBV7-9 and TRBJ1-5; 7 bases line up with TRBD1. This TCR was recovered from a woman between 18 and 29 years old with alopecia areata. Some clones in this sample may be carry-over from other donors' samples. The CDR3 loop reads CASSSGPTGIEVGNQPQHF. CDR3 in DNA: TGTGCCAGCAGCTCCGGCCCGACAGGGATCGAGGTTGGCAATCAGCCCCAGCATTTT. The full variable domain, its missing parts supplied by reference TRBV7-9 and TRBJ1-5, is DTGVSQNPRHKITKRGQNVTFRCDPISEHNRLYWYRQTLGQGPEFLTYFQNEAQLEKSRLLSDRFSAERPKGSFSTLEIQRTEQGDSAMYLCASSSGPTGIEVGNQPQHFGDGTRLSIL.